The 15 T cell receptor beta chains below were found in one sample sequenced in a study of cytomegalovirus exposure and HLA in healthy donors. Researchers ran the PCR with 60 Vbeta and 13 Jbeta primers. Assay used: immunoSEQ multiplex PCR; TCRdb lists only in-frame clones, some missing. The sample lists about 120,000 clones; approximately 80% were seen once. The sample comprised PBMCs. The receptors here all came from a female donor in good health and CMV-seronegative.

J is TRBJ1-3 and V is TRBV7-8; 7 bases are a match to TRBD1. The germline V gene has CDR1 SGHVS and CDR2 FQNEAQ. J gave up 2 bases and V 5 bases, and 3 bases lay outside the gene matches. The CDR3 runs to 14 residues. This CDR3 is CASSLGTAGNTIYF. In DNA, the CDR3 is TGTGCCAGCAGCCTAGGGACAGCTGGAAACACCATATATTTT.

The chain has TRBV6-6 and TRBJ2-2; D is possibly TRBD2 (5 bases). The V end lost 2 bases, the J end lost 6 bases, and 16 bases lay between the germline ends. The CDR3 sequence is 16 residues long. The germline V gene has CDR1 MNHNY and CDR2 SVGAGI (reference sequence). The CDR3 DNA reads as TGTGCCAGCAGTTACCCCCCACCTAGCCTTTCCGGGGAGCTGTTTTTT. This gives the protein CASSYPPPSLSGELFF.

The V gene is TRBV6-5, the J gene TRBJ2-1, with 8 bases aligning to TRBD2. V gave up 0 bases and J gave up 13 bases; unmatched junction bases: 8. Germline CDR1 MNHEY, CDR2 SVGAGI. CDR3 length: 14 residues. The CDR3 reads CASSYSPSGGDQFF. DNA for the CDR3: TGTGCCAGCAGTTACTCGCCAAGCGGGGGAGATCAGTTCTTC.

This CDR3 is CASSSRPSTGNTEAFF. The CDR3 region has the DNA TGCGCCAGCAGCTCGAGGCCATCCACAGGGAACACTGAAGCTTTCTTT. This sequence joins TRBV5-1 and TRBJ1-1; TRBD1 is a possible D gene (5 bases). The CDR3 extends over 16 amino acids. V was trimmed by 3 bases and J by 1 base, leaving 16 bases between them. The V gene's germline CDR1 is SGHRS and CDR2 YFSETQ. The whole variable domain, remainder taken from reference TRBV5-1 and TRBJ1-1, is KAGVTQTPRYLIKTRGQQVTLSCSPISGHRSVSWYQQTPGQGLQFLFEYFSETQRNKGNFPGRFSGRQFSNSRSEMNVSTLELGDSALYLCASSSRPSTGNTEAFFGQGTRLTVV.

The J gene is TRBJ2-5, the V gene TRBV10-2, with D possibly being TRBD2 (6 bases). From germline, CDR1 is WSHSY and CDR2 SAAADI. The CDR3 length is 12 residues. V was shortened by 3 bases and J by 5 bases, with 7 bases between the two germline ends. CDR3 amino acids: CASSDGGETQYF. In DNA form, the CDR3 reads TGCGCCAGCAGTGATGGGGGGGAGACCCAGTACTTC.

This chain links TRBV19 with TRBJ2-7; D is possibly TRBD2 (6 bases). Trimming removed 3 bases at V and 7 bases at J, with 16 bases between. The CDR3 runs 14 residues. Germline CDR1 and CDR2: LNHDA and SQIVND (reference sequence). The CDR3 region is CASSMAQAAGEQYF. As DNA, the CDR3 is TGTGCCAGTAGTATGGCCCAGGCCGCGGGGGAGCAGTACTTC.

This clone was seen once. V gene TRBV7-2 combines with J gene TRBJ2-5; D remains ambiguous. The J call may be faulty, since TRBJ2-7 better matches the DNA end. The CDR3 contains 12 residues. The germline gives CDR1 SGHTA, CDR2 FQGNSA. Here the CDR3 reads CASSPEVGEQYF. In DNA form, the CDR3 reads TGTGCCAGCAGCCCAGAGGTCGGCGAGCAGTACTTC.

The chain links TRBV10-3 to TRBJ2-1; D possibly corresponds to TRBD2 (5 bases). CDR3 length equals 13 residues. CDR1 and CDR2 from the germline V gene are ENHRY and SYGVKD. The V end was cut by 4 bases, the J end by 6 bases, with 10 bases between. In nucleotides, the CDR3 is TGTGCCATCAGTGTGAGGCTAGCCAATGAGCAGTTCTTC. Translation gives CAISVRLANEQFF.

The V gene is TRBV27, the J gene TRBJ2-1, with a tentative D call TRBD1 (5 bases). Germline V gene data show CDR1 as MNHEY and CDR2 as SMNVEV (reference sequence). Trimming left V 3 bases short and J 8 bases short, with 14 bases between. The CDR3 runs 14 residues. Written as DNA, the CDR3 is TGTGCCAGCAGTTTTAGTACAGGTACATATGAGCAGTTCTTC. Its translation is CASSFSTGTYEQFF.

The rearrangement joins TRBV15 to TRBJ2-6; no clear D gene. The CDR3 loop spans 17 amino acids. The germline V gene has CDR1 LNHNV and CDR2 YYDKDF (reference sequence). V lost 3 bases and J 1 base, leaving 13 bases between the germline ends. CDR3 DNA: TGTGCCACCAGCAGTCAAAACTTACTATCTGGGGCCAACGTCCTGACTTTC. Residues: CATSSQNLLSGANVLTF.

This clone occurred once. V gene TRBV5-1 combines with J gene TRBJ2-7; maybe TRBD2 (6 bases). V lost 2 bases, J lost 5 bases, and 11 bases lay in between. This CDR3 is 13 amino acids long. CDR1 is SGHRS and CDR2 is YFSETQ in the germline V gene. The CDR3 DNA is TGCGCCAGCAGCTTTACACTAGCAGACGAGCAGTACTTC. Protein product: CASSFTLADEQYF.

In this sample, this clone turned up once. The V gene is TRBV29-1, the J gene TRBJ2-1; D is perhaps TRBD1 (6 bases). The germline CDR1 and CDR2 sequences are SQVTM and ANQGSEA. The length of the CDR3 is 14 residues. Trimming left V 7 bases short and J 4 bases short, with 17 bases between. The CDR3 nucleotides read TGCAGCGCTAGGGAGACAGGATCATACAATGAGCAGTTCTTC. It yields the protein CSARETGSYNEQFF.

The chain combines TRBV30 with TRBJ1-4, with D unclear. The CDR3 extends over 13 amino acids. In germline, CDR1 is GTSNPN, CDR2 SVGIG (reference sequence). V dropped 0 bases and J dropped 8 bases, with 10 bases sitting between them. CDR3 in amino acids: CAWSVGYGEKLFF. The CDR3 coding sequence is TGTGCCTGGAGTGTAGGTTACGGGGAAAAACTGTTTTTT.

The chain uses TRBV7-3 and TRBJ2-5, with 8 positions matching TRBD1. The V and J ends lost 1 base and 9 bases, in that order; junction bases with no gene match: 10. In germline, CDR1 is SGHTA, CDR2 FQGTGA. The CDR3 has 15 amino acids. CDR3 bases: TGTGCCAGCAGCTTAAGCGGACAGGGCAGTGAGGCCCAGTACTTC. Its translation: CASSLSGQGSEAQYF.

The V call is TRBV5-1, the J call TRBJ1-2; tentatively, D is TRBD1 (5 bases). Germline V gene sequence: CDR1 SGHRS, CDR2 YFSETQ. V lost 3 bases, J lost 6 bases, and 12 bases lay in between. The CDR3 length is 13 residues. In DNA, the CDR3 is TGCGCCAGCAGCTCCCCCGGGGGGGATGGCTACACCTTC. This gives the protein CASSSPGGDGYTF. Based on the CDR3 plus reference TRBV5-1 and TRBJ1-2, the full variable domain is KAGVTQTPRYLIKTRGQQVTLSCSPISGHRSVSWYQQTPGQGLQFLFEYFSETQRNKGNFPGRFSGRQFSNSRSEMNVSTLELGDSALYLCASSSPGGDGYTFGSGTRLTVV.